The clone carrying this T cell receptor (beta chain) was recorded a few times. Its antigen is unknown. The data originate from a study of cytomegalovirus exposure and HLA in healthy donors. Findings and caveats of the study: A later analysis showed TCR association rates differing by HLA locus, peaking at DRB1 and lowest at HLA-C.

Primers: 60 Vbeta forward and 13 Jbeta reverse. Clones were sequenced by immunoSEQ multiplex PCR, and TCRdb holds only the in-frame ones, with some missing. The data hold around 200,000 clones, with roughly 80% observed a single time. This clonotype originated in a woman between 45 and 60 years old in good health and CMV-seropositive. Specimen: PBMCs.

The CDR3 protein is CASSLPPGGYGNTIYF. CDR3 DNA: TGTGCCAGCAGTCTACCCCCAGGGGGCTATGGAAACACCATATATTTT. The chain joins TRBV28 to TRBJ1-3, with TRBD1 identical over 8 bases. This CDR3 has 16 residues. V lost 5 bases, J lost 3 bases, and 9 bases stayed unmatched. Looked up from germline, CDR1 is MDHEN and CDR2 is SYDVKM.